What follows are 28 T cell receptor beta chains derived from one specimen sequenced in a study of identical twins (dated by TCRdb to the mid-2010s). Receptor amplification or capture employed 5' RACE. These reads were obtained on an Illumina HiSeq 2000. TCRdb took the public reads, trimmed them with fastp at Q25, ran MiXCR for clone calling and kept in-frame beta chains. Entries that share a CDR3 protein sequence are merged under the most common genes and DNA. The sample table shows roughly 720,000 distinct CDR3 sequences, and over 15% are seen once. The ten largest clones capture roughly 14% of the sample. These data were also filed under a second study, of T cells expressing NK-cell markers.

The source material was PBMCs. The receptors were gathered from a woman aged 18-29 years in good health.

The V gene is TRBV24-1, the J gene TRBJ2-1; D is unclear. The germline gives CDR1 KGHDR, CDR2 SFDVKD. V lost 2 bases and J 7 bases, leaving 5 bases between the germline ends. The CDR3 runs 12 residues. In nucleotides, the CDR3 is TGTGCCACCAGTGATTCCACTAATGAGCAGTTCTTC. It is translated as CATSDSTNEQFF.

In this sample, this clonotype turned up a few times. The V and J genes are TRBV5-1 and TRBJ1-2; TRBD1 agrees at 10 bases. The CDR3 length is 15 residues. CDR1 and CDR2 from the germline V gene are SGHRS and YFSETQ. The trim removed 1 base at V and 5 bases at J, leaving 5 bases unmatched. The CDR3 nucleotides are TGCGCCAGCAGCTTGAGGGGACAGGGGCCGTATGGCTACACCTTC. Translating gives CASSLRGQGPYGYTF.

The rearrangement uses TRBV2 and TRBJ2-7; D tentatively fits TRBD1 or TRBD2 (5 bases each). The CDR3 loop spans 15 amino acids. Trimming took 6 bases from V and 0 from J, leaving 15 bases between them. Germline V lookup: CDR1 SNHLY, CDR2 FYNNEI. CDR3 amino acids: CASSPGQPTSYEQYF. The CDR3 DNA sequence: TGTGCCAGCAGCCCGGGGCAGCCGACCTCCTACGAGCAGTACTTC. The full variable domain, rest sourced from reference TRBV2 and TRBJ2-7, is EPEVTQTPSHQVTQMGQEVILRCVPISNHLYFYWYRQILGQKVEFLVSFYNNEISEKSEIFDDQFSVERPDGSNFTLKIRSTKLEDSAMYFCASSPGQPTSYEQYFGPGTRLTVT.

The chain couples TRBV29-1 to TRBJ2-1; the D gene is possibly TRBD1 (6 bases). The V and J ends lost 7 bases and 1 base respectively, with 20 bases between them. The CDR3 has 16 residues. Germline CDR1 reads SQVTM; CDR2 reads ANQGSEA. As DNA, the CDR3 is TGCAGCGCTAACCCTGAGGGGGACCTGTCCTACAATGAGCAGTTCTTC. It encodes CSANPEGDLSYNEQFF.

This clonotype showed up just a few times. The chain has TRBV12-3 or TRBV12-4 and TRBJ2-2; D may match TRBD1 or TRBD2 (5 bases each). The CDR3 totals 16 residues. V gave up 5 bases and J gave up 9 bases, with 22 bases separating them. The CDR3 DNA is TGTGCCAGCAGTCCCCACCCGGGACCGACGGTCCGGGAGCTGTTTTTT. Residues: CASSPHPGPTVRELFF.

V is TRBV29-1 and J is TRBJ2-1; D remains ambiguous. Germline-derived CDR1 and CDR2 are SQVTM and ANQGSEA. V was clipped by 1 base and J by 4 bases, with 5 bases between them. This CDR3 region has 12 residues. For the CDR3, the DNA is TGCAGCGTTGAAGCCCGTTACAATGAGCAGTTCTTC. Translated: CSVEARYNEQFF.

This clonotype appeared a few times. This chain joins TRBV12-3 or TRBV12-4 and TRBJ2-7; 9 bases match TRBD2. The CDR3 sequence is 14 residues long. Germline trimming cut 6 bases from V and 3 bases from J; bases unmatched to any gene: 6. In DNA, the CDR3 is TGTGCCAGCAGCCCGGGACTAGCTTACTACGAGCAGTACTTC. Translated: CASSPGLAYYEQYF.

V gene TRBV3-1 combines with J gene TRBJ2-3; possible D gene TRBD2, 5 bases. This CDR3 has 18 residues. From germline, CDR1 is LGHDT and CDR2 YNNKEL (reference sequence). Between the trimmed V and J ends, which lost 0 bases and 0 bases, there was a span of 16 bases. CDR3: CASSQETTDSSSTDTQYF. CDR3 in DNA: TGTGCCAGCAGCCAAGAGACTACCGATTCCTCTAGCACAGATACGCAGTATTTT.

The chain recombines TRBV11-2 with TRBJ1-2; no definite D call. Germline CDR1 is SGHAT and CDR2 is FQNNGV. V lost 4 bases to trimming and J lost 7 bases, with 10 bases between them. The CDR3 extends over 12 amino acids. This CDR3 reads CASSSPAVGYTF. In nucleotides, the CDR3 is TGTGCCAGCAGCTCGCCCGCCGTTGGCTACACCTTC.

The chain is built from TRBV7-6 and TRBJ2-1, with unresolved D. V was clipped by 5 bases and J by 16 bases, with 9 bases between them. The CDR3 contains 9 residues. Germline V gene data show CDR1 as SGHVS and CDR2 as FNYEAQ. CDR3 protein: CASSPDPFF. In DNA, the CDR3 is TGTGCCAGCAGCCCCGACCCCTTCTTC.

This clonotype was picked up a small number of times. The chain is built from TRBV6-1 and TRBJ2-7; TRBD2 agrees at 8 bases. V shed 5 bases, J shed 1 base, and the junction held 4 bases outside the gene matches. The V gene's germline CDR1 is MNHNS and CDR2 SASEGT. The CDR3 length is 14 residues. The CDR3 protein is CASSRAGESYEQYF. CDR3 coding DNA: TGTGCCAGCAGTCGAGCGGGAGAATCCTACGAGCAGTACTTC.

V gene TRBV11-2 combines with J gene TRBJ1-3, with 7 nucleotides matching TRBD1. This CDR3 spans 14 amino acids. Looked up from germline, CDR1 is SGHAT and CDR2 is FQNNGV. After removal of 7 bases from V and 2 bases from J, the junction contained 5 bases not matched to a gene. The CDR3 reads CASNADRAGNTIYF. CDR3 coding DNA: TGTGCCAGCAACGCAGACAGGGCTGGAAACACCATATATTTT. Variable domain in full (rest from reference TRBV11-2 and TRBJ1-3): EAGVAQSPRYKIIEKRQSVAFWCNPISGHATLYWYQQILGQGPKLLIQFQNNGVVDDSQLPKDRFSAERLKGVDSTLKIQPAKLEDSAVYLCASNADRAGNTIYFGEGSWLTVV.

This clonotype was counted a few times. CDR3 coding DNA: TGTGCCAGCAGCTTACTCCAAGGGGTTGAAGGCTACACCTTC. Amino acids: CASSLLQGVEGYTF. V gene TRBV7-9 combines with J gene TRBJ1-2, with D perhaps matching TRBD1 (5 bases). This CDR3 comprises 14 residues. Germline V lookup: CDR1 SEHNR, CDR2 FQNEAQ (reference sequence). V dropped 2 bases and J dropped 8 bases, with 15 bases sitting between them.

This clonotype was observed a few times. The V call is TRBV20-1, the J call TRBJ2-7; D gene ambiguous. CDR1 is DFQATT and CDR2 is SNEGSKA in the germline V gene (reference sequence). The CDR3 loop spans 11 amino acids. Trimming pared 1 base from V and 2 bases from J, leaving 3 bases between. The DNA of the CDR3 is TGCAGTGCTAGAGCGGCCTACGAGCAGTACTTC. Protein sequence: CSARAAYEQYF.

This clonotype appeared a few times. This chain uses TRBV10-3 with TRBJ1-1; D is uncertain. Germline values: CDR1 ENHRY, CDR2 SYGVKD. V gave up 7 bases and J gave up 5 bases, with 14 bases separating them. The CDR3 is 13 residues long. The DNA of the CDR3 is TGTGCCATCAATGGTGGGGAAGGGACTGAAGCTTTCTTT. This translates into CAINGGEGTEAFF.

CDR3 amino acids: CSVDDNEQFF. In DNA form, the CDR3 reads TGCAGCGTTGACGACAATGAGCAGTTCTTC. V gene TRBV29-1 combines with J gene TRBJ2-1; D is ambiguous. CDR3 length equals 10 residues. Germline V CDR1 and CDR2: SQVTM, ANQGSEA. V was trimmed by 3 bases and J by 5 bases, leaving 2 bases between them.

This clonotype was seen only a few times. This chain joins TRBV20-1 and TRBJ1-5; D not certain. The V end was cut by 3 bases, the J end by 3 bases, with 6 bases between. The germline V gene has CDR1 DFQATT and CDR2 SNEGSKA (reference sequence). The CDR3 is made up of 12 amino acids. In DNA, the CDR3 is TGCAGTGCTAGGATGGCCAATCAGCCCCAGCATTTT. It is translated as CSARMANQPQHF.

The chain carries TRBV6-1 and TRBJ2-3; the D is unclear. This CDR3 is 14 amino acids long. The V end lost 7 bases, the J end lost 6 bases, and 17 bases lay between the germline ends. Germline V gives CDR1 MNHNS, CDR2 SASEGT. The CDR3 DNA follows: TGTGCCAGCACTACGGCCCCGGCCGGGGATACGCAGTATTTT. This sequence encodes CASTTAPAGDTQYF.

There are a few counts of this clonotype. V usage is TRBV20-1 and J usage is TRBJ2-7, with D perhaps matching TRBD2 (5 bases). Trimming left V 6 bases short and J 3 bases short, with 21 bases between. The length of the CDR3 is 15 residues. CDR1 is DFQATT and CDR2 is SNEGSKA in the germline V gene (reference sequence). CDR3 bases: TGCAGTGCCCTAGGGCCAGGACGGAGGCTCTACGAGCAGTACTTC. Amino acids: CSALGPGRRLYEQYF.

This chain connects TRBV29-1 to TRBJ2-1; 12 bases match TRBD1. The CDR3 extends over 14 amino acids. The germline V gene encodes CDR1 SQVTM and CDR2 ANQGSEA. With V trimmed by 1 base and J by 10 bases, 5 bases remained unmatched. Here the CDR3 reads CSVEAGTGGGEQFF. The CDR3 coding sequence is TGCAGCGTTGAAGCCGGGACAGGGGGCGGCGAGCAGTTCTTC.

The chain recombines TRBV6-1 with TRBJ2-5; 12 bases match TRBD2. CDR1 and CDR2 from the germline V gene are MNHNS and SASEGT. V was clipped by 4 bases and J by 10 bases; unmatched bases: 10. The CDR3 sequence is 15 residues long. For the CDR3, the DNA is TGTGCCAGCAGTGGCGACCTAGGGACTAGCGGGTTCCAGTACTTC. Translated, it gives CASSGDLGTSGFQYF.

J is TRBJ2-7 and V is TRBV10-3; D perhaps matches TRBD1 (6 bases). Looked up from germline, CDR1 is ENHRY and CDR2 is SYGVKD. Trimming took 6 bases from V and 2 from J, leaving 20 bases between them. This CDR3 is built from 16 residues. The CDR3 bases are TGTGCCATCAGCCCCTCAGGACAGTCGGTAACCTACGAGCAGTACTTC. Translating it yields CAISPSGQSVTYEQYF.

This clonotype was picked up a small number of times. CDR3 sequence (DNA): TGTGCCAGCAGCCCCACTAGGGGGATCTACGAGCAGTACTTC. This sequence encodes CASSPTRGIYEQYF. The chain employs TRBV7-9 and TRBJ2-7; the D gene is possibly TRBD1 (6 bases). The CDR3 spans 14 residues. Deletions cut 5 bases from V and 3 bases from J, with 14 bases between. Per the germline V gene, CDR1 is SEHNR and CDR2 is FQNEAQ (reference sequence).

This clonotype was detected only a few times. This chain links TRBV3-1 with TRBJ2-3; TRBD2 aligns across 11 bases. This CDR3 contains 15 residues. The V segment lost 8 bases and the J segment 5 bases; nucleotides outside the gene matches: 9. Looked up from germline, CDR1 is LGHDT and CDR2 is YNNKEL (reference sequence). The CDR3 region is CASLNSGGVGDTQYF. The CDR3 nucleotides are TGTGCCAGCCTTAATAGCGGGGGGGTCGGAGATACGCAGTATTTT.

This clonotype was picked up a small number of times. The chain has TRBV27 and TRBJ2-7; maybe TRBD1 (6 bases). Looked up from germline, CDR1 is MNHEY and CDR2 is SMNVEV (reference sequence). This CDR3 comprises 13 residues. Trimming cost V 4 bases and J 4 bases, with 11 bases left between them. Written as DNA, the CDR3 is TGTGCCAGCAGTTCTACCAGGGGTTACGAGCAGTACTTC. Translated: CASSSTRGYEQYF.

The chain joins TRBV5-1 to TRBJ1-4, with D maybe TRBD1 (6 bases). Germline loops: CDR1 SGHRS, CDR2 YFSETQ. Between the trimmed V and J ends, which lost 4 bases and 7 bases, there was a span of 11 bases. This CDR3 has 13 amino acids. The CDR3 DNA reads TGCGCCAGCAGCCCGGGGGCGGGTGAAAAACTGTTTTTT. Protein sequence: CASSPGAGEKLFF.

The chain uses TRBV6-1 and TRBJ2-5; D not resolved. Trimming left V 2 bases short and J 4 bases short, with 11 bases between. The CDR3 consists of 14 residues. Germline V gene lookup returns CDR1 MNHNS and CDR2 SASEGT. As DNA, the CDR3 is TGTGCCAGCAGTGAATCAAGTGGCCGAGAGACCCAGTACTTC. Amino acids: CASSESSGRETQYF.

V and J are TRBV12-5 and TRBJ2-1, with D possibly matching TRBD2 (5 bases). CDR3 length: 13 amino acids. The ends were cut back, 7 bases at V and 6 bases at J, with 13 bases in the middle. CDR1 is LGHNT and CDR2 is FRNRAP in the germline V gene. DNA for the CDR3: TGTGCTAGTGCCCCACTAGAGGTCAATGAGCAGTTCTTC. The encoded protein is CASAPLEVNEQFF.